This entry describes one T cell receptor (beta chain). This sample is part of a study of blood T cell repertoires in COVID-19. Turning to the study itself: Specimens from acute and convalescent COVID-19 originated in the United States, Italy and Spain. Sample material is recorded as cDNA or gDNA derived from T cells, B-cell-depleted T cells, or PBMCs.

In the original processing: The assay estimated nucleated cells by amplifying reference gene primers. Assay: immunoSEQ multiplex PCR; the TCRdb copy retains only in-frame clones and omits some. That table is the source of V, J and clone size, and D and trimming were worked out from the DNA. The sample consists of roughly 100,000 clones, around 90% of them appearing once. The CDR3 sequence is 15 residues long. Per germline, CDR1 KGHSH and CDR2 LQKENI. V shed 3 bases and J 0 bases; nucleotides not matched to a gene: 1. Patients of the Seattle cohort, enrolled during active infection, were followed longitudinally.

The source material was peripheral blood. This clonotype was obtained from a man aged 50-59 years with COVID-19, enrolled during active disease. V is TRBV18 and J is TRBJ2-2; the match to TRBD1 covers 7 bases. CDR3 bases: TGTGCCAGCTCACCGGACAGGTCGAACACCGGGGAGCTGTTTTTT. Translation: CASSPDRSNTGELFF. Variable domain in full (rest from reference TRBV18 and TRBJ2-2): NAGVMQNPRHLVRRRGQEARLRCSPMKGHSHVYWYRQLPEEGLKFMVYLQKENIIDESGMPKERFSAEFPKEGPSILRIQQVVRGDSAAYFCASSPDRSNTGELFFGEGSRLTVL.